The clone carrying this TCR beta chain has only one observation. No antigen is known for it. The authors divided CD4+ cells into CD45RA+ naive and CD45RA-negative memory subsets. The data are from a study of shared clonotypes between healthy human individuals. Study conclusions and caveats: For naive CD4 cells, roughly 5.5% of clonotypes were shared across a handful of donors.

For sorted subsets, about 190 ng DNA per replicate equaled about 30,000 T cell genomes. The repertoire was sequenced with immunoSEQ multiplex PCR; TCRdb's copy has only in-frame clones and lacks some. This table holds around 2,000,000 clones, approximately 95% found once. Germline V lookup: CDR1 SEHNR, CDR2 FQNEAQ (reference sequence). Unmatched junction bases numbered 13, after V lost 5 bases and J lost 8 bases. The CDR3 sequence is 16 residues long. The chain recombines TRBV7-9 with TRBJ2-1, with 9 nucleotides matching TRBD2. The TCR originated in a man younger than 35 in good health. Sequenced material: naive CD4+ T cells sorted from blood. Sample subset: CD45RA+ positively selected. This CDR3 is CASSNAGRSGSYEQFF. The CDR3 nucleotides read TGTGCCAGCAGCAACGCGGGACGTAGCGGGAGCTATGAGCAGTTCTTC. Based on the CDR3 plus reference TRBV7-9 and TRBJ2-1, the full variable domain is DTGVSQNPRHKITKRGQNVTFRCDPISEHNRLYWYRQTLGQGPEFLTYFQNEAQLEKSRLLSDRFSAERPKGSFSTLEIQRTEQGDSAMYLCASSNAGRSGSYEQFFGPGTRLTVL.